This is a list of T cell receptor beta chains from one sample in a study of blood T cell repertoires in COVID-19. TCRdb keeps only in-frame clones here, not all; method: immunoSEQ multiplex PCR. Among about 54,000 clones, approximately 85% were seen once, and the ten largest hold roughly 12%. The sequencing input was peripheral blood. The source of these receptors is a human donor in a cohort sampled during active COVID-19. Each CDR3 is given with its conserved first and last residue. Each record gives: clone size, D gene, V gene, J gene, CDR3 protein, CDR3 DNA. D genes are given only for firm matches. Clone size, where shown, is once, few, many, or a class for clones that have expanded.

size: NA
D: NA
V: TRBV5-5
J: TRBJ2-7
CDR3: CASSLEGHLEQYF
DNA: TGTGCCAGCAGCTTGGAGGGACATCTCGAGCAGTACTTC

size: NA
D: NA
V: TRBV27
J: TRBJ1-2
CDR3: CASSFTSGVGYTF
DNA: TGTGCCAGCAGTTTTACGTCAGGGGTTGGCTACACCTTC

size: NA
D: NA
V: TRBV6-4
J: TRBJ1-1
CDR3: CASSVGGAFF
DNA: TGTGCCAGCAGTGTGGGGGGAGCTTTCTTT

size: NA
D: TRBD2
V: TRBV25-1
J: TRBJ2-1
CDR3: CASSEPRGGGYNEQFF
DNA: TGTGCCAGCAGTGAACCGAGGGGCGGGGGTTACAATGAGCAGTTCTTC

size: NA
D: NA
V: TRBV6-1
J: TRBJ1-2
CDR3: CASSERLGPGYTF
DNA: TGTGCCAGCAGTGAACGGCTGGGGCCTGGCTACACCTTC

size: NA
D: TRBD2
V: TRBV19
J: TRBJ2-1
CDR3: CASTLGRENHNEQFF
DNA: TGTGCCAGTACCTTGGGGCGGGAGAATCACAATGAGCAGTTCTTC

size: NA
D: NA
V: TRBV7-3
J: TRBJ2-3
CDR3: CASSSMGGTDTQYF
DNA: TGTGCCAGCAGCTCTATGGGGGGAACAGATACGCAGTATTTT

size: NA
D: NA
V: TRBV6-5
J: TRBJ1-2
CDR3: CASSTQGEGYTF
DNA: TGTGCCAGCAGCACGCAGGGTGAAGGCTACACCTTC

size: NA
D: TRBD2
V: TRBV24-1
J: TRBJ2-1
CDR3: CATSDPNAGTSGRMSEQFF
DNA: TGTGCCACCAGTGACCCCAACGCCGGGACTAGCGGGAGAATGAGTGAGCAGTTCTTC

size: NA
D: NA
V: TRBV7-2
J: TRBJ1-2
CDR3: CASSPTPGDGYTF
DNA: TGTGCCAGCAGCCCGACCCCGGGGGATGGCTACACCTTC

size: NA
D: TRBD1
V: TRBV28
J: TRBJ2-7
CDR3: CASSSGGLTYEQYF
DNA: TGTGCCAGCAGTTCAGGGGGTTTGACCTACGAGCAGTACTTC

size: NA
D: NA
V: TRBV5-1
J: TRBJ2-2
CDR3: CASSLIRNTGELFF
DNA: TGCGCCAGCAGCTTGATCAGAAACACCGGGGAGCTGTTTTTT

size: NA
D: TRBD2
V: TRBV4-3
J: TRBJ2-1
CDR3: CASSPRLAGADNEQFF
DNA: TGCGCCAGCAGCCCCAGACTAGCGGGAGCAGACAATGAGCAGTTCTTC

size: NA
D: TRBD1
V: TRBV28
J: TRBJ2-7
CDR3: CASTGTGVSYEQYF
DNA: TGTGCCAGCACAGGGACAGGGGTTTCCTACGAGCAGTACTTC

size: NA
D: TRBD2
V: TRBV15
J: TRBJ2-7
CDR3: CATSREASGYYEQYF
DNA: TGTGCCACCAGCAGAGAGGCTAGCGGGTACTACGAGCAGTACTTC

size: NA
D: TRBD1
V: TRBV11-3
J: TRBJ2-2
CDR3: CASTPGQGDTGELFF
DNA: TGTGCCAGCACCCCGGGACAGGGGGACACCGGGGAGCTGTTTTTT

size: NA
D: NA
V: TRBV28
J: TRBJ2-5
CDR3: CASSLLRETQYF
DNA: TGTGCCAGCAGTTTACTGCGGGAGACCCAGTACTTC

size: NA
D: TRBD2
V: TRBV6-2/TRBV6-3
J: TRBJ2-5
CDR3: CASSYPTGTSGITLRETQYF
DNA: TGTGCCAGCAGTTACCCGACCGGGACTAGCGGGATAACCCTCCGAGAGACCCAGTACTTC

size: NA
D: NA
V: TRBV12-2
J: TRBJ2-7
CDR3: CASRSAPGLAGPEQYF
DNA: TGTGCAAGTCGCAGCGCACCGGGACTAGCAGGCCCCGAGCAGTACTTC

size: NA
D: NA
V: TRBV6-5
J: TRBJ2-7
CDR3: CASSYSQGGAYEQYF
DNA: TGTGCCAGCAGTTACTCACAGGGTGGCGCCTACGAGCAGTACTTC

size: NA
D: NA
V: TRBV7-3
J: TRBJ2-3
CDR3: CASSLIKGDMRVVDTQYF
DNA: TGTGCCAGCAGCTTAATTAAGGGTGACATGAGGGTGGTAGATACGCAGTATTTT

size: NA
D: NA
V: TRBV27
J: TRBJ2-7
CDR3: CASSSLRTETYEQYF
DNA: TGTGCCAGCAGTTCCCTTCGGACAGAGACCTACGAGCAGTACTTC

size: NA
D: NA
V: TRBV5-4
J: TRBJ2-1
CDR3: CASSLILVNEQFF
DNA: TGTGCCAGCAGCTTGATCTTAGTCAATGAGCAGTTCTTC

size: NA
D: TRBD2
V: TRBV28
J: TRBJ2-7
CDR3: CASRRQREGVDEQYF
DNA: TGTGCCAGCAGACGCCAGCGGGAGGGCGTCGACGAGCAGTACTTC

size: NA
D: NA
V: TRBV19
J: TRBJ2-1
CDR3: CASTRGRLGEQFF
DNA: TGTGCCAGTACCCGCGGCCGCCTTGGTGAGCAGTTCTTC

size: NA
D: NA
V: TRBV7-9
J: TRBJ1-2
CDR3: CASSTRRTPSYGYTF
DNA: TGTGCCAGCTCAACCCGAAGGACACCTTCCTATGGCTACACCTTC

size: NA
D: TRBD1
V: TRBV4-3
J: TRBJ2-7
CDR3: CASSRADRGSEQYF
DNA: TGCGCCAGCAGCCGAGCGGACAGGGGTTCCGAGCAGTACTTC

size: NA
D: NA
V: TRBV5-1
J: TRBJ2-5
CDR3: CASSFERVGETQYF
DNA: TGCGCCAGCAGCTTCGAGAGGGTGGGAGAGACCCAGTACTTC

size: NA
D: NA
V: TRBV9
J: TRBJ2-7
CDR3: CASSPRPGTTTYEQYF
DNA: TGTGCCAGCAGCCCGAGGCCCGGGACAACCACCTACGAGCAGTACTTC

size: NA
D: TRBD1
V: TRBV19
J: TRBJ1-2
CDR3: CATSQTGEGSIYGYTF
DNA: TGTGCCACCTCTCAGACAGGGGAGGGATCAATCTATGGCTACACCTTC

size: NA
D: TRBD1
V: TRBV25-1
J: TRBJ1-2
CDR3: CASWTGGKYGYTF
DNA: TGTGCCAGCTGGACAGGGGGAAAATATGGCTACACCTTC

size: NA
D: NA
V: TRBV6-5
J: TRBJ2-7
CDR3: CASSYSSGSPYEQYF
DNA: TGTGCCAGCAGTTACTCTAGCGGTTCCCCCTACGAGCAGTACTTC

size: NA
D: NA
V: TRBV30
J: TRBJ2-7
CDR3: CAWSRQRTPYEQYF
DNA: TGTGCCTGGAGTAGGCAGCGAACACCCTACGAGCAGTACTTC

size: NA
D: NA
V: TRBV5-1
J: TRBJ2-1
CDR3: CASSPTGTPGYEQFF
DNA: TGCGCCAGCAGCCCGACCGGGACACCGGGCTATGAGCAGTTCTTC

size: few
D: NA
V: TRBV19
J: TRBJ2-5
CDR3: CASSLSTPKETQYF
DNA: TGTGCCAGTAGTCTCTCGACACCCAAAGAGACCCAGTACTTC

size: few
D: TRBD1
V: TRBV13
J: TRBJ2-7
CDR3: CASSLLYPGQPYEQYF
DNA: TGTGCCAGCAGCTTACTCTACCCGGGACAGCCCTACGAGCAGTACTTC

size: once
D: NA
V: TRBV6-6
J: TRBJ2-1
CDR3: CASGDFLDEQFF
DNA: TGTGCCAGCGGGGACTTTTTGGATGAGCAGTTCTTC

size: few
D: TRBD2
V: TRBV5-4
J: TRBJ2-7
CDR3: CASSISGTPYEQYF
DNA: TGTGCCAGCAGCATTAGCGGGACTCCCTACGAGCAGTACTTC

size: NA
D: TRBD1
V: TRBV19
J: TRBJ2-6
CDR3: CASRQQGSGTGANVLTF
DNA: TGTGCCAGTAGGCAACAGGGGTCGGGAACTGGGGCCAACGTCCTGACTTTC

size: NA
D: NA
V: TRBV18
J: TRBJ1-6
CDR3: CASSPTERNSPLHF
DNA: TGTGCCAGCTCACCGACAGAGAGAAATTCACCCCTCCACTTT

size: NA
D: NA
V: TRBV10-2
J: TRBJ2-1
CDR3: CASSEWGDLINEQFF
DNA: TGCGCCAGCAGTGAGTGGGGGGACCTAATCAATGAGCAGTTCTTC

size: NA
D: NA
V: TRBV19
J: TRBJ2-1
CDR3: CASKRLRHNEQFF
DNA: TGTGCCAGTAAACGTCTGCGCCACAATGAGCAGTTCTTC

size: NA
D: TRBD1
V: TRBV7-9
J: TRBJ2-1
CDR3: CAVQDRTYNEQFF
DNA: TGTGCCGTGCAGGACAGGACCTACAATGAGCAGTTCTTC

size: NA
D: TRBD2
V: TRBV14
J: TRBJ2-1
CDR3: CASSQTSGVYNEQFF
DNA: TGTGCCAGCAGCCAAACTAGCGGGGTCTACAATGAGCAGTTCTTC

size: NA
D: TRBD1
V: TRBV6-6
J: TRBJ1-3
CDR3: CASSPTGPGNTIYF
DNA: TGTGCCAGCAGTCCGACAGGGCCTGGAAACACCATATATTTT

size: NA
D: NA
V: TRBV15
J: TRBJ2-7
CDR3: CATSRDRSYEQYF
DNA: TGTGCCACCAGCAGGGACAGATCCTACGAGCAGTACTTC

size: NA
D: NA
V: TRBV20-1
J: TRBJ2-5
CDR3: CSASPGLGGQETQYF
DNA: TGCAGTGCTAGTCCCGGACTAGGGGGCCAAGAGACCCAGTACTTC

size: NA
D: NA
V: TRBV7-9
J: TRBJ2-2
CDR3: CAGRGGLANTGELFF
DNA: TGTGCCGGACGAGGTGGACTCGCGAACACCGGGGAGCTGTTTTTT

size: NA
D: NA
V: TRBV7-2
J: TRBJ2-1
CDR3: CASSFPLASDLSYNEQFF
DNA: TGTGCCAGCAGCTTTCCCCTCGCTAGCGACCTCTCCTACAATGAGCAGTTCTTC

size: NA
D: NA
V: TRBV12-3/TRBV12-4
J: TRBJ2-7
CDR3: CASSLYEQYF
DNA: TGTGCCAGCAGCCTATACGAGCAGTACTTC

size: NA
D: TRBD1
V: TRBV4-2
J: TRBJ1-2
CDR3: CASSQDSTGGYGYTF
DNA: TGTGCCAGCAGCCAAGATTCCACAGGGGGCTATGGCTACACCTTC

size: NA
D: NA
V: TRBV6-5
J: TRBJ2-5
CDR3: CASSYLYQETQYF
DNA: TGTGCCAGCAGTTACTTATACCAAGAGACCCAGTACTTC

size: NA
D: NA
V: TRBV7-3
J: TRBJ2-1
CDR3: CASSLAPNNEQFF
DNA: TGTGCCAGCAGCTTAGCGCCCAACAATGAGCAGTTCTTC

size: NA
D: NA
V: TRBV7-8
J: TRBJ1-1
CDR3: CASSLGQAVTEAFF
DNA: TGTGCCAGCAGCTTAGGACAGGCGGTAACTGAAGCTTTCTTT

size: NA
D: TRBD2
V: TRBV5-6
J: TRBJ2-7
CDR3: CASSLGPSGDYF
DNA: TGTGCCAGCAGCTTGGGCCCTAGCGGAGACTACTTC

size: NA
D: NA
V: TRBV5-1
J: TRBJ1-1
CDR3: CASSLAPRGSGTEAFF
DNA: TGCGCCAGCAGCTTGGCCCCAAGGGGGTCGGGGACTGAAGCTTTCTTT

size: NA
D: NA
V: TRBV6-2/TRBV6-3
J: TRBJ2-7
CDR3: CASSIYGYEQYF
DNA: TGTGCCAGCAGTATCTACGGCTACGAGCAGTACTTC

size: once
D: NA
V: TRBV18
J: TRBJ2-1
CDR3: CASSPSWRGGNNEQFF
DNA: TGTGCCAGCTCACCAAGTTGGAGGGGGGGAAACAATGAGCAGTTCTTC

size: once
D: TRBD2
V: TRBV5-1
J: TRBJ2-7
CDR3: CASSLPLAGQSYEQYF
DNA: TGCGCCAGCAGCTTGCCCCTAGCGGGCCAGTCCTACGAGCAGTACTTC

size: NA
D: TRBD2
V: TRBV9
J: TRBJ2-2
CDR3: CASSSIAGVGTGELFF
DNA: TGTGCCAGCAGCTCTATAGCGGGAGTCGGCACCGGGGAGCTGTTTTTT